The 19 T cell receptor beta chains listed next were all sequenced from one sample in a study of a mutant IDH1 vaccine in newly diagnosed glioma. Antigens of these TCRs are unknown. Repertoires were generated with immunoSEQ multiplex PCR, while TCRdb's copy carries only in-frame clones and drops some. The table has about 65,000 clones, about four fifths seen once; the top ten hold under 6%. Time point described: week 35, safety follow-up. Every vaccine dose comprised 300 ug of mutant IDH1 20-mer peptide plus topical imiquimod. Source: PBMCs, taken from a glioma patient whose treatment included an IDH1 peptide vaccine. The receptors were sampled from a man aged 35-49 years with glioma.

J is TRBJ1-2 and V is TRBV7-8; D not resolved. This CDR3 is built from 14 residues. Per the germline V gene, CDR1 is SGHVS and CDR2 is FQNEAQ. V was trimmed by 1 base and J by 5 bases, leaving 11 bases between them. Here the CDR3 DNA reads TGTGCCAGCAGCTTAGATCCAACGGATTATGGCTACACCTTC. Translated: CASSLDPTDYGYTF.

This chain joins TRBV19 and TRBJ2-7; 8 nucleotides agree with TRBD1. This CDR3 contains 14 residues. The germline gives CDR1 LNHDA, CDR2 SQIVND (reference sequence). Trimming cost V 5 bases and J 1 base; bases outside gene matches: 4. CDR3 sequence: CASSQDRVSYEQYF. The CDR3 bases are TGTGCCAGTAGTCAGGACAGGGTGTCCTACGAGCAGTACTTC. Full variable domain (remainder filled in from reference TRBV19 and TRBJ2-7): DGGITQSPKYLFRKEGQNVTLSCEQNLNHDAMYWYRQDPGQGLRLIYYSQIVNDFQKGDIAEGYSVSREKKESFPLTVTSAQKNPTAFYLCASSQDRVSYEQYFGPGTRLTVT.

V is TRBV4-2 and J is TRBJ2-7; 7 positions match TRBD1. Germline CDR1 LGHNA, CDR2 YNFKEQ. J was trimmed by 0 bases and V by 3 bases; bases with no gene match: 5. The CDR3 covers 15 residues. The CDR3 nucleotides read TGTGCCAGCAGCCACGTAGGGGGCAGCTCCTACGAGCAGTACTTC. It specifies CASSHVGGSSYEQYF.

The chain carries TRBV12-5 and TRBJ1-6; 8 bases map to TRBD1. The CDR3 spans 15 residues. CDR1 and CDR2 (germline): LGHNT, FRNRAP. The V and J ends lost 5 bases and 11 bases, in that order; junction bases with no gene match: 11. The CDR3 loop is CASGPRDRRMAPLHF. CDR3 nucleotide sequence: TGTGCTAGTGGTCCTAGGGACAGGAGAATGGCACCCCTCCACTTT.

The rearrangement joins TRBV6-1 to TRBJ1-2; unclear D gene. This CDR3 has 15 residues. Per the germline V gene, CDR1 is MNHNS and CDR2 is SASEGT. V gave up 2 bases and J gave up 0 bases, with 10 bases separating them. The CDR3 DNA is TGTGCCAGCAGTGAACCTAGACGGACTAACTATGGCTACACCTTC. Its protein product is CASSEPRRTNYGYTF.

The chain couples TRBV10-1 to TRBJ1-6, with unresolved D. The CDR3 is 13 amino acids. Germline CDR1 WNHNN, CDR2 SYGVQD (reference sequence). V was clipped by 3 bases and J by 7 bases, with 7 bases between them. The DNA for the CDR3 is TGCGCCAGCAGTGACAGTAGGAATTCACCCCTCCACTTT. The encoded protein is CASSDSRNSPLHF.

This CDR3 is CASSPGSLGANVLTF. CDR3 DNA sequence: TGTGCCAGCAGTCCCGGGTCTTTAGGGGCCAACGTCCTGACTTTC. The rearrangement links TRBV9 to TRBJ2-6, with D uncertain. The CDR3 loop spans 15 amino acids. Germline loops: CDR1 SGDLS, CDR2 YYNGEE. The ends were cut back, 5 bases at V and 4 bases at J, with 13 bases in the middle.

The rearrangement links TRBV19 to TRBJ1-1, with unresolved D. The germline CDR1 and CDR2 sequences are LNHDA and SQIVND (reference sequence). This CDR3 has 13 amino acids. Trimming removed 3 bases at V and 2 bases at J, with 7 bases between. CDR3 nucleotide sequence: TGTGCCAGTAGTATTAAGGGAAACACTGAAGCTTTCTTT. This encodes CASSIKGNTEAFF.

The rearrangement uses TRBV9 and TRBJ2-2; 9 nucleotides agree with TRBD2. Germline CDR1 SGDLS, CDR2 YYNGEE. J gave up 6 bases and V 0 bases, and 3 bases lay outside the gene matches. The CDR3 is 15 residues long. The CDR3 nucleotides read TGTGCCAGCAGCGTAGGCGGGAGGGGCGCCGGGGAGCTGTTTTTT. Encoded protein: CASSVGGRGAGELFF.

V usage is TRBV11-2 and J usage is TRBJ2-7, with 9 bases matching TRBD1. With V trimmed by 4 bases and J by 5 bases, 9 bases remained unmatched. This CDR3 comprises 15 residues. Germline-derived CDR1 and CDR2 are SGHAT and FQNNGV. The CDR3 here is CASSYSRTGVNEQYF. CDR3 nucleotides: TGTGCCAGCAGCTATTCCCGGACAGGGGTGAACGAGCAGTACTTC.

The J gene is TRBJ2-1, the V gene TRBV10-2, with no clear D. V dropped 7 bases and J dropped 9 bases, with 7 bases sitting between them. This CDR3 is built from 10 residues. Germline CDR1 WSHSY, CDR2 SAAADI. In nucleotides, the CDR3 is TGCGCCAGCAAAGGGATTGAGCAGTTCTTC. Protein product: CASKGIEQFF.

The chain carries TRBV4-2 and TRBJ1-5, with TRBD1 matching over 10 bases. The CDR3 is 19 residues long. Germline V lookup: CDR1 LGHNA, CDR2 YNFKEQ. Losses at the gene ends were 0 bases for V and 7 bases for J; bases not matched to a gene: 15. The CDR3 loop is CASSQDKGASGTGDQPQHF. The DNA for the CDR3 is TGTGCCAGCAGCCAAGATAAAGGGGCATCCGGGACAGGGGACCAGCCCCAGCATTTT.

CDR3 nucleotide sequence: TGTGCCAGCAGCGACAGGAGTGAAAAACTGTTTTTT. This gives the protein CASSDRSEKLFF. The V call is TRBV7-9, the J call TRBJ1-4; D is possibly TRBD1 (6 bases). Between the trimmed V and J ends, which lost 5 bases and 7 bases, there was a span of 8 bases. The CDR3 consists of 12 residues. The germline gives CDR1 SEHNR, CDR2 FQNEAQ (reference sequence).

This chain connects TRBV6-1 to TRBJ2-3; 14 bases match TRBD2. CDR1 and CDR2 (germline): MNHNS, SASEGT. V lost 7 bases to trimming and J lost 3 bases; unmatched junction nucleotides: 3. This CDR3 comprises 15 residues. The CDR3 loop reads CASTRLAGGTDTQYF. Written as DNA, the CDR3 is TGTGCCAGCACTAGACTAGCGGGGGGGACAGATACGCAGTATTTT.

This clone was observed a handful of times. The rearrangement uses TRBV5-6 and TRBJ1-2; 7 bases match TRBD1. The CDR3 runs 15 residues. CDR1 is SGHDT, CDR2 YYEEEE, per germline. Germline trimming cut 4 bases from V and 4 bases from J; bases unmatched to any gene: 10. CDR3 sequence (DNA): TGTGCCAGCAGCACCGGGGACAGACTTTTCTATGGCTACACCTTC. Translation gives CASSTGDRLFYGYTF.

The gene calls are TRBV2 and TRBJ2-3; D remains ambiguous. The CDR3 length is 13 residues. Trimming took 6 bases from V and 3 from J, leaving 10 bases between them. Germline V gene data show CDR1 as SNHLY and CDR2 as FYNNEI. In DNA, the CDR3 is TGTGCCAGCAGACCGGATCCTACAGATACGCAGTATTTT. Amino acid sequence: CASRPDPTDTQYF.

This chain's CDR3 is CASNPTGGPRNEKLFF. The CDR3 region has the DNA TGTGCCAGCAACCCGACAGGGGGACCGCGTAATGAAAAACTGTTTTTT. V gene TRBV6-4 combines with J gene TRBJ1-4; 9 nucleotides line up with TRBD1. Unmatched junction bases numbered 10, after V lost 7 bases and J lost 4 bases. CDR3 size: 16 residues. Germline CDR1 is MRHNA and CDR2 is SNTAGT.

The chain employs TRBV7-2 and TRBJ1-2; D possibly corresponds to TRBD1 (6 bases). Germline CDR1 SGHTA, CDR2 FQGNSA. V was cut by 3 bases and J by 14 bases, with 19 bases left in between. This CDR3 comprises 13 residues. The CDR3 DNA is TGTGCCAGCAGCTTGGACTTACGGACAGCCTCTACCTTC. This codes for CASSLDLRTASTF.

The chain employs TRBV5-1 and TRBJ2-3; 8 nucleotides line up with TRBD2. The length of the CDR3 is 19 residues. J lost 1 base, V lost 1 base, and 14 bases had no gene match. Germline V gives CDR1 SGHRS, CDR2 YFSETQ. The CDR3 region has the DNA TGCGCCAGCAGCTTGCGGGGAAGCGGGAGATATGTTGGCACAGATACGCAGTATTTT. Translating gives CASSLRGSGRYVGTDTQYF.